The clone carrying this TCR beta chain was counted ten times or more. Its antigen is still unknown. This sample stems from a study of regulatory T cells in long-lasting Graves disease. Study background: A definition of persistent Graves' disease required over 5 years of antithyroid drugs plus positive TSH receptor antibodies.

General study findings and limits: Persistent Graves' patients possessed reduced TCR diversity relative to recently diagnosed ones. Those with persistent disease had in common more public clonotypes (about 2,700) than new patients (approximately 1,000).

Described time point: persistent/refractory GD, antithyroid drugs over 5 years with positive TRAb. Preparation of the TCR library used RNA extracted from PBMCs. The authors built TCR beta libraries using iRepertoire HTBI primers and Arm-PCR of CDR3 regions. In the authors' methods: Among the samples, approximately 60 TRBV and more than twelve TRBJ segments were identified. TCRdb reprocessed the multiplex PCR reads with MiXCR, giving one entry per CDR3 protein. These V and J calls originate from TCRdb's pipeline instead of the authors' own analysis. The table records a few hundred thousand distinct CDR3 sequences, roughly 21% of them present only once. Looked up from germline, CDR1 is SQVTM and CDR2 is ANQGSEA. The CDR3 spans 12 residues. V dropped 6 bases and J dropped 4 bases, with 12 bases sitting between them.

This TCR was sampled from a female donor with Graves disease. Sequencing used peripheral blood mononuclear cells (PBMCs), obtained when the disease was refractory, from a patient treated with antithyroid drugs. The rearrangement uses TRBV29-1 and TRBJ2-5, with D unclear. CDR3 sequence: CSVLEVGETQYF. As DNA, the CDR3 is TGCAGCGTCTTAGAGGTTGGAGAGACCCAGTACTTC.